The clone carrying this TCR beta chain came up many times. This sample is part of a study of identical twins. TCRdb re-analysed the 5' RACE reads in MiXCR, keeping a single row per CDR3 protein. The table includes 350,000 or so distinct CDR3 sequences, 12% detected once. With V trimmed by 7 bases and J by 6 bases, 4 bases remained unmatched. Germline V lookup: CDR1 MGHRA, CDR2 YSYEKL. The CDR3 runs to 14 residues. These same records also appear under a second study, on yellow fever vaccine responses in identical twins.

This receptor was obtained from a woman between 18 and 29 years old in good health. Sequencing was performed on CD8+ T cells sorted from blood. V usage is TRBV4-1 and J usage is TRBJ2-1, with 12 bases aligning to TRBD2. DNA of the CDR3: TGCGCCAGCAACCTAGCGGGGGGGCCCAATGAGCAGTTCTTC. This codes for CASNLAGGPNEQFF.